What follows are 15 T cell receptor beta chains derived from one specimen sequenced in a study of neurological immune-mediated disorders. Each CDR3 protein is one row after TCRdb ran MiXCR on the 5' RACE reads. The table lists tens of thousands of distinct CDR3 sequences, under 20% of them singletons. The specimen was PBMCs. The receptors stem from a woman aged 40 to 50 in good health.

This clonotype came up many times. The chain recombines TRBV20-1 with TRBJ2-5; 11 nucleotides align to TRBD2. J lost 2 bases, V lost 6 bases, and 11 bases had no gene match. Germline loops: CDR1 DFQATT, CDR2 SNEGSKA (reference sequence). This CDR3 is built from 16 residues. Written as DNA, the CDR3 is TGCAGTGCGATAAGGGCGACTAGCGGGGCGCAAGAGACCCAGTACTTC. This translates into CSAIRATSGAQETQYF.

In its sample, this clonotype was seen many times. A junction boundary mismatches the germline segment, possibly from a read error. V gene TRBV5-1 combines with J gene TRBJ2-5; D gene uncertain. The CDR3 totals 13 residues. The germline CDR1 and CDR2 sequences are SGHRS and YFSETQ. For the CDR3, the DNA is TGTGCCAGCAGCTTAGGAGTACAAGAGACCCAGTACTTC. This translates into CASSLGVQETQYF.

In its sample, this clonotype was seen a few times. The gene calls are TRBV18 and TRBJ2-3; maybe TRBD2 (6 bases). Deletions cut 3 bases from V and 1 base from J, with 11 bases between. The CDR3 totals 15 residues. Germline lookup yields CDR1 KGHSH and CDR2 LQKENI. Here the CDR3 reads CASSPAGIGTDTQYF. The CDR3 coding sequence is TGTGCCAGCTCACCCGCGGGGATTGGCACAGATACGCAGTATTTT.

This clonotype was seen at least ten times. This rearrangement joins TRBV20-1 to TRBJ2-6; D is possibly TRBD2 (5 bases). The CDR3 is made up of 15 amino acids. Trimming left V 3 bases short and J 0 bases short, with 9 bases between. Per germline, CDR1 DFQATT and CDR2 SNEGSKA (reference sequence). The CDR3 nucleotides are TGCAGTGCTAGCGGACTGAGCTCTGGGGCCAACGTCCTGACTTTC. It specifies CSASGLSSGANVLTF.

The CDR3 protein is CASSLGQTSNQPQHF. The CDR3 nucleotides read TGTGCCAGCAGTTTGGGGCAGACTAGCAATCAGCCCCAGCATTTT. The chain recombines TRBV28 with TRBJ1-5; a weak D match, TRBD1 (5 bases). V dropped 3 bases and J dropped 0 bases, with 9 bases sitting between them. CDR1 and CDR2 from the germline V gene are MDHEN and SYDVKM. CDR3 length equals 15 residues.

This clonotype was recorded a few times. The chain has TRBV9 and TRBJ1-2; D is ambiguous. CDR3 length: 12 residues. V dropped 4 bases and J dropped 9 bases, with 13 bases sitting between them. Germline CDR1 and CDR2: SGDLS and YYNGEE. CDR3 bases: TGTGCCAGCAGCTCCAGAACTCAGCGCTACACCTTC. It specifies CASSSRTQRYTF.

The chain combines TRBV29-1 with TRBJ2-1; D is unclear. Germline-derived CDR1 and CDR2 are SQVTM and ANQGSEA. CDR3 size: 10 residues. V lost 7 bases, J lost 9 bases, and 10 bases lay in between. The DNA of the CDR3 is TGCAGCGCAGTCGCCCCTGAGCAGTTCTTC. Protein sequence: CSAVAPEQFF.

Ten or more counts support this clonotype. V gene TRBV6-2 or TRBV6-3 combines with J gene TRBJ2-7; D may match TRBD1 or TRBD2 (6 bases each). Per germline, CDR1 MNHEY and CDR2 SVGEGT. Deletions cut 1 base from V and 4 bases from J, with 23 bases between. The CDR3 is made up of 18 amino acids. This CDR3 reads CASSYYPGDLAGPYEQYF. In DNA, the CDR3 is TGTGCCAGCAGTTACTACCCAGGGGACCTCGCGGGGCCGTACGAGCAGTACTTC.

The chain carries TRBV10-3 and TRBJ2-1, with D unclear. Per germline, CDR1 ENHRY and CDR2 SYGVKD. CDR3 length: 13 amino acids. V lost 2 bases and J lost 5, with 7 bases in between. Here the CDR3 reads CAISEQTDNEQFF. CDR3 DNA: TGTGCCATCAGTGAGCAAACAGACAATGAGCAGTTCTTC.

This clonotype occurred many times. The chain is built from TRBV10-3 and TRBJ2-1; possible D gene TRBD2, 7 bases. This CDR3 is 14 amino acids long. Germline CDR1 and CDR2: ENHRY and SYGVKD. Between the trimmed V and J ends, which lost 3 bases and 5 bases, there was a span of 11 bases. The CDR3 region is CAISDRGADNEQFF. The DNA of the CDR3 is TGTGCCATCAGTGATCGGGGGGCGGACAATGAGCAGTTCTTC.

This clonotype has at least ten counts. The chain carries TRBV6-6 and TRBJ1-2; 9 bases line up with TRBD1. This CDR3 is built from 13 residues. V was clipped by 6 bases and J by 6 bases; unmatched bases: 5. Germline loops: CDR1 MNHNY, CDR2 SVGAGI (reference sequence). The CDR3 nucleotides read TGTGCCAGCAGCCGGGACAGGGAGGATGGCTACACCTTC. Translation: CASSRDREDGYTF.

The chain links TRBV5-1 to TRBJ2-1; no clear D gene. V shed 5 bases and J shed 6 bases, with 15 bases lying between them. Germline V gene data show CDR1 as SGHRS and CDR2 as YFSETQ. CDR3 size: 14 residues. The CDR3 DNA sequence: TGCGCCAGCAGAATCCAAGGAGAAATCAATGAGCAGTTCTTC. This codes for CASRIQGEINEQFF.

This clonotype was detected many times. The V gene is TRBV6-5, the J gene TRBJ1-2; D is unclear. Germline CDR1 and CDR2: MNHEY and SVGAGI. This CDR3 is 13 amino acids long. The V end lost 6 bases, the J end lost 7 bases, and 15 bases lay between the germline ends. The CDR3 DNA sequence: TGTGCCAGCAGGGTGAACTGGAGAAGTGGCTACACCTTC. It yields the protein CASRVNWRSGYTF.

This clonotype was counted ten times or more. The CDR3 sequence: CASSFRGVTEAFF. DNA for the CDR3: TGTGCCAGCAGTTTTCGAGGGGTCACTGAAGCTTTCTTT. The chain links TRBV6-2 or TRBV6-3 to TRBJ1-1; weak D call: TRBD1 (5 bases). CDR3 size: 13 residues. Germline V gene data show CDR1 as MNHEY and CDR2 as SVGEGT. Trimming removed 4 bases at V and 4 bases at J, with 10 bases between.

Many counts were recorded for this clonotype. The CDR3 loop reads CASTGQGGTEAFF. The CDR3 DNA follows: TGTGCCAGCACCGGACAGGGCGGCACTGAAGCTTTCTTT. The rearrangement joins TRBV27 to TRBJ1-1; 8 positions agree with TRBD1. From germline, CDR1 is MNHEY and CDR2 SMNVEV (reference sequence). The V segment lost 7 bases and the J segment 4 bases; nucleotides outside the gene matches: 5. The CDR3 is 13 residues long.